Sequencing of this T cell receptor beta chain was carried out in a study of cytomegalovirus exposure and HLA in healthy donors. The CDR3 is 16 residues long. Germline V gives CDR1 MNHEY, CDR2 SMNVEV (reference sequence). With V trimmed by 0 bases and J by 7 bases, 10 bases remained unmatched. This clone was seen a single time. In the PCR, 60 Vbeta and 13 Jbeta primers were used. Assay: immunoSEQ multiplex PCR; the TCRdb copy retains only in-frame clones and omits some. The sample yields 75,000 to 100,000 clones, roughly 70% seen once. The rearrangement links TRBV27 to TRBJ1-2, with 8 bases that match TRBD1. The sequenced material came from PBMCs. This receptor was obtained from a male donor in good health and CMV-seronegative. Written as DNA, the CDR3 is TGTGCCAGCAGTTTATCGATGACAGGGGCCATTCTTGGCTACACCTTC. It encodes CASSLSMTGAILGYTF.